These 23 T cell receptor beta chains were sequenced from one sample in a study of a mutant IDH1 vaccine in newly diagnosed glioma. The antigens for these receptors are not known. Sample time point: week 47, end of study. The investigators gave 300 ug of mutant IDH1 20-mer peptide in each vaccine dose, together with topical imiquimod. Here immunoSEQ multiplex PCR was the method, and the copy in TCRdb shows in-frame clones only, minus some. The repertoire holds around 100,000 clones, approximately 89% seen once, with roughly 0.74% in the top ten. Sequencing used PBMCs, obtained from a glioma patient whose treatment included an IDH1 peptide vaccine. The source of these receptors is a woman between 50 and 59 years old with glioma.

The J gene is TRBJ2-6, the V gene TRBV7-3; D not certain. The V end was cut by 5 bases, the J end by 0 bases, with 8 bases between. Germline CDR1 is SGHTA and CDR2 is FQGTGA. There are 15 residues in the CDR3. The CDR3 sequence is CASSLVLSGANVLTF. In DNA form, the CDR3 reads TGTGCCAGCAGCCTGGTGCTCTCTGGGGCCAACGTCCTGACTTTC.

CDR3 sequence: CASSPREWLGTQYF. The CDR3 DNA follows: TGTGCCAGCAGTCCCCGGGAGTGGCTGGGGACCCAGTACTTC. The chain uses TRBV28 and TRBJ2-5; D is perhaps TRBD2 (6 bases). V gave up 5 bases and J gave up 7 bases, with 17 bases separating them. Germline assignment: CDR1 MDHEN and CDR2 SYDVKM. CDR3 size: 14 residues.

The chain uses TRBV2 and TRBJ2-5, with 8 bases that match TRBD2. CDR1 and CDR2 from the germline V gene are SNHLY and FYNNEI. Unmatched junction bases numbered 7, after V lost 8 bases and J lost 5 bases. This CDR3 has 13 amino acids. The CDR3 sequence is CASPGLAGETQYF. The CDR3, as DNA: TGTGCCAGCCCCGGACTAGCAGGGGAGACCCAGTACTTC.

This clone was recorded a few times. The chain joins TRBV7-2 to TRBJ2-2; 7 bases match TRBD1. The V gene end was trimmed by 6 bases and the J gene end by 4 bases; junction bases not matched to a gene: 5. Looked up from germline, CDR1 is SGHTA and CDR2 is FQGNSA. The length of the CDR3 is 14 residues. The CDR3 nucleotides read TGTGCCAGCAGACCGGGACAGAGCACCGGGGAGCTGTTTTTT. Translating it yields CASRPGQSTGELFF.

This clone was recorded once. The CDR3 loop is CASSFWRDTEAFF. CDR3 bases: TGTGCCAGCAGCTTCTGGCGGGACACTGAAGCTTTCTTT. The gene calls are TRBV7-8 and TRBJ1-1; D is unclear. Trimming left V 3 bases short and J 3 bases short, with 8 bases between. The CDR3 sequence is 13 residues long. Germline loops: CDR1 SGHVS, CDR2 FQNEAQ.

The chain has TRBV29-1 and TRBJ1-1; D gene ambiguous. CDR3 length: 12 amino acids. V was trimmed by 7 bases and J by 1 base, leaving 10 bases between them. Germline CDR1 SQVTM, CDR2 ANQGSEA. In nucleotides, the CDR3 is TGCAGCGGCTCGGACGGGAACACTGAAGCTTTCTTT. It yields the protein CSGSDGNTEAFF.

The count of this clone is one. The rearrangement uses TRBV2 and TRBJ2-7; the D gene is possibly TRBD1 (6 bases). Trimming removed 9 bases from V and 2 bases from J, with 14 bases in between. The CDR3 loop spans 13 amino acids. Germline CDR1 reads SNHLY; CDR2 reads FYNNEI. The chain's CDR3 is CASSTGMTYEQYF. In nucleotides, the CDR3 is TGTGCCAGTTCGACAGGTATGACCTACGAGCAGTACTTC.

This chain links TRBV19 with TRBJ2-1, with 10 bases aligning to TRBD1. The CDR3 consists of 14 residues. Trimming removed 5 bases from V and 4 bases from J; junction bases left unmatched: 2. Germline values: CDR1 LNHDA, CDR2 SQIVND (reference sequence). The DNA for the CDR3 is TGTGCCAGTAGTCCGGACAGGGGGTACAATGAGCAGTTCTTC. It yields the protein CASSPDRGYNEQFF. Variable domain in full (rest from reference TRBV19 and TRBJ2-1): DGGITQSPKYLFRKEGQNVTLSCEQNLNHDAMYWYRQDPGQGLRLIYYSQIVNDFQKGDIAEGYSVSREKKESFPLTVTSAQKNPTAFYLCASSPDRGYNEQFFGPGTRLTVL.

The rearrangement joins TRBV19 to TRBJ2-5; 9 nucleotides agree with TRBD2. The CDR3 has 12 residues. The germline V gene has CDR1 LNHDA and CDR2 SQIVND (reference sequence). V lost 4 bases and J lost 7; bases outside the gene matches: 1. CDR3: CASSTSGATQYF. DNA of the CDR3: TGTGCCAGTAGTACTAGCGGGGCGACCCAGTACTTC.

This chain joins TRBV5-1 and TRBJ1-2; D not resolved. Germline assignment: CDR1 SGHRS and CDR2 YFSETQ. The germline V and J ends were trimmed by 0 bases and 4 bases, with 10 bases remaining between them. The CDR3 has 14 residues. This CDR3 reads CASSLVPGSYGYTF. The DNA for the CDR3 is TGCGCCAGCAGCTTGGTGCCTGGGTCCTATGGCTACACCTTC. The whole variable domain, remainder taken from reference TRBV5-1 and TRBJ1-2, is KAGVTQTPRYLIKTRGQQVTLSCSPISGHRSVSWYQQTPGQGLQFLFEYFSETQRNKGNFPGRFSGRQFSNSRSEMNVSTLELGDSALYLCASSLVPGSYGYTFGSGTRLTVV.

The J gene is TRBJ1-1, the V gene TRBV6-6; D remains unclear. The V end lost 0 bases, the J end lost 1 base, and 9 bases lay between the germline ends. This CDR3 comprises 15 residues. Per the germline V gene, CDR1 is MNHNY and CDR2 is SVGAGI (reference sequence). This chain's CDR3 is CASSYSRLGNTEAFF. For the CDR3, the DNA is TGTGCCAGCAGTTACTCTCGACTGGGGAACACTGAAGCTTTCTTT.

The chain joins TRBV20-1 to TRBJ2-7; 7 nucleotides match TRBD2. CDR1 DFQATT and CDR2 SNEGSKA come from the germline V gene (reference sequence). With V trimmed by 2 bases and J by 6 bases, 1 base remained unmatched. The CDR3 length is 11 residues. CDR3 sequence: CSARPGGEQYF. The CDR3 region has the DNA TGCAGTGCTAGACCGGGAGGCGAGCAGTACTTC.

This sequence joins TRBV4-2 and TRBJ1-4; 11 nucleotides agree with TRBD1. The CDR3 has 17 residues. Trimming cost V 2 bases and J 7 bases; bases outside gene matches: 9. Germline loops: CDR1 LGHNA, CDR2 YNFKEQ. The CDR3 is CASSQLGPGQGGEKLFF. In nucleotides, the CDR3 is TGTGCCAGCAGCCAACTTGGTCCGGGACAGGGGGGTGAAAAACTGTTTTTT.

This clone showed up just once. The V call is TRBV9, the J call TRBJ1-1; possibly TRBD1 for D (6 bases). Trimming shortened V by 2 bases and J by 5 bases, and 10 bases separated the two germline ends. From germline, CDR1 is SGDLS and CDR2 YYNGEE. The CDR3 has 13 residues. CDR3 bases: TGTGCCAGCAGCGTCAGGGGAGGGACTGAAGCTTTCTTT. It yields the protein CASSVRGGTEAFF.

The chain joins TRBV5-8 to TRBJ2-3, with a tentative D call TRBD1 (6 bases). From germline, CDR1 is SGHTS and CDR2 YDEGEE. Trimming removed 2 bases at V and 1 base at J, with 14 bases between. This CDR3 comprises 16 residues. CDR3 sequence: CASSFVGRGRTDTQYF. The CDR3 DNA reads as TGTGCCAGCAGCTTCGTGGGCAGGGGCCGCACAGATACGCAGTATTTT.

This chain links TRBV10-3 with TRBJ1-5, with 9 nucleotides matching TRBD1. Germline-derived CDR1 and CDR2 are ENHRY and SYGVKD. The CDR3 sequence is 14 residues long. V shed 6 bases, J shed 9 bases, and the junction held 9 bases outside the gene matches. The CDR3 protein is CAIRMTGGEGPQHF. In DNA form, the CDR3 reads TGTGCCATCAGGATGACAGGGGGAGAGGGGCCCCAGCATTTT.

The CDR3: CASSPLGISGRAGELFF. For the CDR3, the DNA is TGTGCCAGCAGCCCCCTTGGTATCAGCGGGAGAGCCGGGGAGCTGTTTTTT. V gene TRBV9 combines with J gene TRBJ2-2, with 8 bases fitting TRBD2. V lost 4 bases and J lost 6; bases outside the gene matches: 14. CDR1 and CDR2 from the germline V gene are SGDLS and YYNGEE. The CDR3 covers 17 residues.

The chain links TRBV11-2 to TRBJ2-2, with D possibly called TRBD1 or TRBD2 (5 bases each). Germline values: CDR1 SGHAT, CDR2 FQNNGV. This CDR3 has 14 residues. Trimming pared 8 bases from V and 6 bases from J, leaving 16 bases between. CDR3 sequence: CASARDRSAGELFF. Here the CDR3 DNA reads TGTGCCAGCGCACGGGACCGAAGTGCCGGGGAGCTGTTTTTT.

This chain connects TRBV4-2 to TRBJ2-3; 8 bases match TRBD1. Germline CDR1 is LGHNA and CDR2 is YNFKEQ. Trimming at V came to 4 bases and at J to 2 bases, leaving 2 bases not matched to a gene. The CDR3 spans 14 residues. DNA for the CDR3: TGTGCCAGCAGCCTGGGACAGGACACAGATACGCAGTATTTT. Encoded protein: CASSLGQDTDTQYF.

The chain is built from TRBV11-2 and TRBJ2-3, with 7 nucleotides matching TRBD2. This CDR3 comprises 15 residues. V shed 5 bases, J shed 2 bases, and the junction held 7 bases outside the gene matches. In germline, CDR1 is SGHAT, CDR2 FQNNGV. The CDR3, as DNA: TGTGCCAGCAGCCCTGGGGGGGGGTCCACAGATACGCAGTATTTT. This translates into CASSPGGGSTDTQYF.

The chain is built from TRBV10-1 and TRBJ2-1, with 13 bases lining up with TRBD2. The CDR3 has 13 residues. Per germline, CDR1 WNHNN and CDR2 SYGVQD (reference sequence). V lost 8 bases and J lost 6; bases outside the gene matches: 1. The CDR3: CASGLAGVNEQFF. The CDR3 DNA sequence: TGCGCCAGCGGACTAGCGGGAGTCAATGAGCAGTTCTTC.

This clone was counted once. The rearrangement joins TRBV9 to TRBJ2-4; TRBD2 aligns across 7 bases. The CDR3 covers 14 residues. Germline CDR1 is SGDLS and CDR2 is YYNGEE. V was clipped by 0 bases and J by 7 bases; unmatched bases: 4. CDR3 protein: CASSVGGSENIQYF. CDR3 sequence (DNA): TGTGCCAGCAGCGTAGGCGGGAGTGAGAACATTCAGTACTTC. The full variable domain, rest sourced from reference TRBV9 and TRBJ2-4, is DSGVTQTPKHLITATGQRVTLRCSPRSGDLSVYWYQQSLDQGLQFLIQYYNGEERAKGNILERFSAQQFPDLHSELNLSSLELGDSALYFCASSVGGSENIQYFGAGTRLSVL.

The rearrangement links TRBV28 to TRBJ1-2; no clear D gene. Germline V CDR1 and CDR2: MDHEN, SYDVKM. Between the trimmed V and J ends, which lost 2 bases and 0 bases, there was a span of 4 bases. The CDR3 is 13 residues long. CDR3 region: CASSLGTNYGYTF. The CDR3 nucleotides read TGTGCCAGCAGTTTAGGGACTAACTATGGCTACACCTTC.